The present TCR beta chain was sequenced within a study of T cell repertoires in cytomegalovirus infection. The wider study: TCR beta signatures that were public indicated CMV infection and matching HLA type. Study outcomes and limitations: HLA-C-restricted, CMV-specific TCR beta clonotypes were dominant ex vivo. The study identified carriers of CMV plus the relevant HLA from cumulative public TCR beta family frequency.

This clonotype was found many times. Its matching antigen is unknown. Trimming took 8 bases from V and 0 from J, leaving 10 bases between them. Germline CDR1 SGHVS, CDR2 FQNEAQ. The CDR3 extends over 14 amino acids. TCRdb called the reads again in MiXCR, with one record for every CDR3 protein. Of some 280,000 distinct CDR3 sequences in the sample, roughly 15% are singletons; the top ten hold around 8.1%. The TCR originated in a human donor in good health (CMV status not recorded). Some clones in this sample may be carry-over from other donors' samples. Material for sequencing was PBMCs. The J gene is TRBJ2-2, the V gene TRBV7-8; D gene uncertain. The CDR3 DNA reads as TGTGCCAGCCAGCCGGGCGCGAACACCGGGGAGCTGTTTTTT. Translated: CASQPGANTGELFF.